This T cell receptor beta chain was found in a study of blood T cell repertoires in COVID-19 (dated by TCRdb to 2020 to 2021). Study-wide context: Collaborator samples came from the United States, Italy and Spain and covered acute and convalescent phases of COVID-19. The material from the prospective study consisted of cDNA or gDNA derived from T cells, B-cell-depleted T cells, or PBMCs. The dataset comprised deeply sampled blood TCRbeta repertoires from subjects exposed to, actively infected with, or recovered from COVID-19. The repertoires were made available in a free public database intended to serve as a resource for research on the immune response to SARS-CoV-2. Samples came from the ongoing ImmuneRACE study (first 160 participants) plus 1,254 subjects from 6 global collaborators. A de-identified subject ID, COVID-19 status, age in years and sex were almost always included in the sample metadata. Where available, HLA class I and class II types were taken from metadata supplied by the sample provider and were not determined by assay-based typing. Study-wide findings and limitations: Clinical and demographic metadata were provided uncurated, with the amount varying by source and participant.

From the germline V gene (reference sequence), CDR1 is MNHEY and CDR2 is SMNVEV. V is trimmed back by 2 bases and J by 0 bases, and the junction contains 1 base that no gene match accounts for. The CDR3 measures 15 amino acids from cysteine to phenylalanine. The CDR3 DNA has 45 bases and is translated from base 1. This clone appeared a few times. Its antigen is currently not known. Base quality data are lacking; no much larger clone is found one base away. TCRbeta CDR3 regions were amplified from genomic DNA using the immunoSEQ Assay, a bias-controlled multiplex PCR. The paper's processing steps were these. Within the assay, amplification of reference gene primers was used to estimate how many nucleated cells each sample contained. Sequence reads were collapsed and filtered to measure the absolute abundance of every unique TCRbeta CDR3 rearrangement. For each sample, productive Simpson clonality was calculated as the square root of Simpson's diversity index over productive rearrangements. The clones in this table, taken by TCRdb from immuneACCESS, are in-frame only. Not every clone is retained; where verified, under half of the shortfall comes from an unresolved V gene, and the cause of the rest is unknown. V and J calls plus clone size are reproduced from that table; the DNA served to infer D and trimming. The sample table shows about 75,000 clones, and under 80% are seen once. Jointly, the top ten make up 2% to 3% of the sample.

Collaborating institutions collected whole blood in K2EDTA tubes following their own protocols. For TCRbeta analysis, collaborator samples were shipped as frozen whole blood, as isolated PBMCs, or as DNA extracted from either sample type. The TCR sequence derives from a human donor with acute or convalescent COVID-19. The donor label of this sample is uncertain. The rearrangement joined TRBV27 to TRBJ2-3, with 8 bases aligning to TRBD2. The sequenced sample was peripheral blood. In nucleotides, the sequence is TGTGCCAGCAGTTTAGCTAGCGGGAGCACAGATACGCAGTATTTT. Translated, it reads CASSLASGSTDTQYF.